These 20 T cell receptor beta chains originate from one sample sequenced in a study of cytomegalovirus exposure and HLA in healthy donors. Vbeta (60) and Jbeta (13) primers were used in the PCR. The data were produced by immunoSEQ multiplex PCR, yet TCRdb's version contains in-frame clones alone and is incomplete. The sample lists around 150,000 clones, about 80% occurring once. The sequenced sample consisted of PBMCs. The receptors come from a man aged 40-50 years in good health and CMV-seropositive.

The chain links TRBV6-5 to TRBJ1-2, with D tentatively TRBD1 (6 bases). Trimming pared 6 bases from V and 3 bases from J, leaving 14 bases between. Germline CDR1 MNHEY, CDR2 SVGAGI. This CDR3 is 14 amino acids long. The CDR3: CASRPQGWDYGYTF. The CDR3 DNA follows: TGTGCCAGCAGGCCCCAGGGGTGGGACTATGGCTACACCTTC.

This clone was seen a handful of times. The rearrangement links TRBV6-5 to TRBJ1-1, with D perhaps TRBD1 (5 bases). The V and J ends lost 6 bases and 3 bases respectively, with 17 bases between them. Germline lookup yields CDR1 MNHEY and CDR2 SVGAGI. The CDR3 has 15 amino acids. The CDR3 region is CASSPLTSGDTEAFF. The CDR3 DNA reads as TGTGCCAGCAGCCCCTTAACCTCGGGGGACACTGAAGCTTTCTTT.

The genes are TRBV7-2 and TRBJ2-7; possibly TRBD2 for D (5 bases). Trimming removed 5 bases at V and 3 bases at J, with 14 bases between. There are 14 residues in the CDR3. The germline gives CDR1 SGHTA, CDR2 FQGNSA. CDR3 region: CASSPGTALYEQYF. CDR3 nucleotide sequence: TGTGCCAGCAGCCCGGGAACAGCGCTCTACGAGCAGTACTTC.

The rearrangement links TRBV4-1 to TRBJ1-1; D possibly corresponds to TRBD1 (5 bases). The V and J ends lost 2 bases and 1 base respectively, with 17 bases between them. The CDR3 spans 17 residues. The germline V gene has CDR1 MGHRA and CDR2 YSYEKL. The CDR3 region has the DNA TGCGCCAGCAGCCAAATTGCGGTTATTAGGGGGAACACTGAAGCTTTCTTT. Its protein product is CASSQIAVIRGNTEAFF.

This rearrangement joins TRBV11-1 to TRBJ1-4; the D gene is possibly TRBD1 (6 bases). Germline values: CDR1 SGHAT, CDR2 FQDESV (reference sequence). CDR3 length: 16 residues. Trimming stripped 4 bases from V and 3 bases from J, with 15 bases between. CDR3 DNA: TGTGCCAGCAGCTCGAACCCGGACAGCTCTAATGAAAAACTGTTTTTT. Amino acids: CASSSNPDSSNEKLFF.

On this clone: Germline and junction disagree at one end, which may indicate a read error. The chain is built from TRBV5-1 and TRBJ2-6; D possibly corresponds to TRBD1 (6 bases). Germline V gene sequence: CDR1 SGHRS, CDR2 YFSETQ. The CDR3 runs to 15 residues. Written as DNA, the CDR3 is TGCGCCGGCAGCTTGGACAGCTCTGGGGCCAACGTCCTGACTTTC. It encodes CAGSLDSSGANVLTF.

This clone was counted a single time. This rearrangement joins TRBV4-1 to TRBJ1-2; the D is unclear. Germline V CDR1 and CDR2: MGHRA, YSYEKL. The CDR3 has 14 amino acids. The ends were cut back, 5 bases at V and 3 bases at J, with 13 bases in the middle. CDR3: CASSFTPVDYGYTF. The CDR3 region has the DNA TGCGCCAGCAGCTTCACACCTGTGGACTATGGCTACACCTTC.

The chain joins TRBV9 to TRBJ2-3; 10 nucleotides align to TRBD2. The length of the CDR3 is 16 residues. V gave up 4 bases and J gave up 4 bases; unmatched junction bases: 9. Germline V lookup: CDR1 SGDLS, CDR2 YYNGEE. CDR3 sequence: CASSLLAGEVADTQYF. The CDR3 region has the DNA TGTGCCAGCAGCCTTCTAGCGGGAGAAGTGGCAGATACGCAGTATTTT.

J is TRBJ1-5 and V is TRBV5-4; D remains ambiguous. Deletions cut 9 bases from V and 0 bases from J, with 10 bases between. Germline V gene data show CDR1 as SGHNT and CDR2 as YYREEE (reference sequence). The CDR3 totals 13 residues. In DNA, the CDR3 is TGTGCCACCTCGCGGGATAGCAATCAGCCCCAGCATTTT. This sequence encodes CATSRDSNQPQHF.

The rearrangement joins TRBV5-1 to TRBJ1-1, with a possible D match to TRBD1 (5 bases). Trimming removed 7 bases from V and 5 bases from J, with 15 bases in between. Germline V CDR1 and CDR2: SGHRS, YFSETQ. This CDR3 is built from 13 residues. The CDR3 nucleotides are TGCGCCAGCGCCCCCCGGGGGGAGACTGAAGCTTTCTTT. Amino acid sequence: CASAPRGETEAFF.

This sequence joins TRBV5-1 and TRBJ2-7; D call uncertain. Germline CDR1 reads SGHRS; CDR2 reads YFSETQ. The germline V and J ends were trimmed by 0 bases and 7 bases, with 11 bases remaining between them. The CDR3 is 13 residues long. CDR3 residues: CASSLAALNEQYF. The CDR3 DNA is TGCGCCAGCAGCTTGGCTGCGTTGAATGAGCAGTACTTC.

J is TRBJ2-7 and V is TRBV30; TRBD1 aligns across 11 bases. The CDR3 contains 14 residues. J lost 4 bases, V lost 2 bases, and 4 bases had no gene match. Germline V lookup: CDR1 GTSNPN, CDR2 SVGIG (reference sequence). The CDR3 sequence is CAWSPDRGPYEQYF. In nucleotides, the CDR3 is TGTGCCTGGAGTCCGGACAGGGGGCCTTACGAGCAGTACTTC.

The V gene is TRBV2, the J gene TRBJ2-2, with TRBD2 as a possible D gene (6 bases). Germline-derived CDR1 and CDR2 are SNHLY and FYNNEI. Trimming removed 1 base at V and 7 bases at J, with 13 bases between. The CDR3 sequence is 15 residues long. The CDR3 DNA sequence: TGTGCCAGCAGTGAAGGCCGGCCCGGGAGCGGGGAGCTGTTTTTT. Its protein product is CASSEGRPGSGELFF.

This sequence joins TRBV18 and TRBJ2-2, with TRBD2 matching over 10 bases. V trimming: 1 base; J trimming: 1 base; junction bases outside the gene matches: 0. This CDR3 comprises 16 residues. Per germline, CDR1 KGHSH and CDR2 LQKENI. The CDR3 is CASSPRLAGNTGELFF. DNA for the CDR3: TGTGCCAGCTCACCACGACTAGCGGGGAACACCGGGGAGCTGTTTTTT.

This clone was recorded only once. V gene TRBV4-1 combines with J gene TRBJ2-1, with 9 bases lining up with TRBD2. The CDR3 contains 16 residues. V was pared by 3 bases and J by 8 bases, with 11 bases of the junction left unmatched. CDR1 and CDR2 from the germline V gene are MGHRA and YSYEKL. The CDR3 loop reads CASSQAWGLAAHEQFF. The CDR3 region has the DNA TGCGCCAGCAGCCAGGCCTGGGGACTAGCTGCACATGAGCAGTTCTTC.

V gene TRBV13 combines with J gene TRBJ2-3; TRBD1 matches at 7 bases. Losses at the gene ends were 5 bases for V and 2 bases for J; bases not matched to a gene: 10. There are 16 residues in the CDR3. The germline V gene encodes CDR1 PRHDT and CDR2 FYEKMQ (reference sequence). The CDR3 here is CASSTRQGLTTDTQYF. CDR3 DNA sequence: TGTGCCAGCAGCACCCGACAGGGATTGACCACAGATACGCAGTATTTT.

As regards this clone: Other nucleotide sequences from this sample produce the same CDR3. The chain joins TRBV15 to TRBJ1-2; possibly TRBD1 for D (6 bases). The CDR3 contains 12 residues. The germline CDR1 and CDR2 sequences are LNHNV and YYDKDF (reference sequence). V shed 5 bases and J shed 3 bases, with 7 bases lying between them. This CDR3 reads CATSGQHYGYTF. Written as DNA, the CDR3 is TGTGCCACCAGCGGACAGCACTATGGCTACACCTTC.

The chain uses TRBV5-1 and TRBJ2-3, with TRBD2 identical over 7 bases. The J segment lost 2 bases and the V segment lost 0 bases, leaving 6 bases of the junction unmatched. CDR1 and CDR2 from the germline V gene are SGHRS and YFSETQ. The CDR3 spans 16 residues. Here the CDR3 DNA reads TGCGCCAGCAGCTTGGAGCTAGCGGTCCACACAGATACGCAGTATTTT. Translation: CASSLELAVHTDTQYF.

The chain uses TRBV6-4 and TRBJ1-1; D may be TRBD1 (5 bases). The CDR3 totals 14 residues. Trimming pared 2 bases from V and 5 bases from J, leaving 12 bases between. Germline V CDR1 and CDR2: MRHNA, SNTAGT. The CDR3 protein is CASSDHREGTEAFF. In DNA form, the CDR3 reads TGTGCCAGCAGTGACCACCGGGAGGGGACTGAAGCTTTCTTT.

The genes are TRBV28 and TRBJ2-1; TRBD2 matches at 9 bases. The germline V gene encodes CDR1 MDHEN and CDR2 SYDVKM. V was pared by 8 bases and J by 0 bases, with 5 bases of the junction left unmatched. The CDR3 is made up of 15 amino acids. The CDR3, as DNA: TGTGCCAGCCTCCGTAGCGGGAGCTCCTACAATGAGCAGTTCTTC. Translated, it gives CASLRSGSSYNEQFF.